This paragraph covers one T cell receptor (beta chain) sequence. Its target is not known. V was clipped by 4 bases and J by 3 bases; unmatched bases: 4. Germline values: CDR1 SGHTS, CDR2 YDEGEE. The CDR3 sequence is 14 residues long. Libraries were prepared by immunoSEQ multiplex PCR; TCRdb keeps only in-frame clonotypes and omits some of them. The sample includes tens of thousands of clones, roughly nine tenths of them seen just once. The sample is drawn from a study of OX40 agonist ivuxolimab in advanced cancers. About the research overall: Dose-escalation patients' cancers were hepatocellular carcinoma, melanoma, renal cell or head and neck cancer.

Study-wide findings and caveats: The 0.1-3.0 mg/kg partial responders had among the lowest clonal expansion.

The sequence was obtained from an adult with an advanced solid tumor such as melanoma, head and neck, liver or kidney cancer. Source: CD4+ or CD8+ T cells sorted from blood, taken in a trial of the OX40 agonist ivuxolimab. The V gene is TRBV5-8, the J gene TRBJ2-5; 9 bases map to TRBD1. CDR3 sequence: CASSVGQGKETQYF. The CDR3 DNA sequence: TGTGCCAGCAGCGTGGGACAGGGAAAAGAGACCCAGTACTTC.